This note documents a single T cell receptor (beta chain) sequence. No antigen is known for it. It has no much larger one-base neighbor in the sample; base qualities were not kept. Inclusive of the bounding cysteine and phenylalanine, the CDR3 is 14 residues long. Only the CDR3 region is kept as DNA, spanning 42 bases read in frame from base 1. Based on the germline V gene, the CDR1 and CDR2 sequences are SGHAT and FQNNGV. The trim is 2 bases for V and 2 bases for J, with a gap of 10 bases between the germline ends. The sample is drawn from a study of T cell responses to AZD1222 COVID-19 vaccine (dated by TCRdb to about 2021). With regard to the full study: AZD1222 recipients with second doses at about 4 weeks or about 12 weeks were pooled, because spike-specific TCR depth and breadth did not differ between schedules. Trial participants were enrolled by age into 18-55, 56-69 and 70-plus year subgroups, with approximately 150, 28 and 58 TCR-sequenced participants respectively. TCR sequencing was performed for over 230 trial participants, of whom approximately 200 were given two doses of AZD1222 and around 26 were given two doses of MenACWY control vaccine.

Read against the paper, the sample's time point label means: baseline before first vaccination. Samples from vaccinated people were obtained from the UK trials COV001 and COV002, which included a single-blind randomized controlled phase 2/3 trial of AZD1222 (ChAdOx1 nCoV-19) in healthy adults. For TCRbeta chain sequencing, PBMC samples were collected from trial participants at day 0 and at day 28 after the second dose. The CDR3 regions of human TCRbeta chains were subjected to immunosequencing. The authors' pipeline ran thus. TCRs in the repertoires were matched against a reference library of SARS-CoV-2-specific TCRs that had been generated with the MIRA antigen-specificity platform. Breadth meant the fraction of unique TCRs that were SARS-CoV-2-associated, whereas depth meant the fraction of total T cells that were SARS-CoV-2-associated. Using the MIRA data, every spike-specific TCR was mapped to the spike region that the TCR reacted to and assigned to either a CD4 or a CD8 class. Log10-transformed breadth and depth values were compared by one-way ANOVA with Sidak's multiple comparisons tests. This immuneACCESS table, as held by TCRdb, lists in-frame sequences with V and J called but not all clones. Of the missing ones, under half trace to an unresolved V gene in checked studies; the others have no known cause. V and J calls plus clone size are reproduced from that table; the DNA served to infer D and trimming. Counted in this sample were over 85,000 clones; about 90% of them appeared once. In total, the top ten clones hold around 3% of the sample.

Beyond this particular receptor, the publication reports: Because no day 14 peak-response samples were available, repertoires were characterized only after the peak T cell response. Reportedly, close to half of the unique spike-specific TCRs recognized epitopes lying outside the regions that are mutated in the B.1.351 and B.1.1.7 variants. After two AZD1222 doses, both the breadth and the depth of spike-specific TCRs were significantly higher than at day 0 and than in MenACWY recipients. In the small 56-69-year group, the increase in depth fell short of significance, most likely because of low power. Conclusions about previously exposed vaccinees were limited because only a handful of AZD1222 recipients were SARS-CoV-2 seropositive at baseline. Vaccine-associated CD4 TCRs spanned the whole spike protein, with dominant responses in regions 160-218 and 743-854. Most participants were white British and females outnumbered males, and the authors suggested that clonal diversity may have been underestimated.

Recombination joined TRBV11-2 with TRBJ2-7; there is no confident call for the D gene. The clonotype comes from an adult in good health. The sample consisted of peripheral blood, taken on day 0 of AZD1222 vaccination. The CDR3 protein: CASSLQEGPYEQYF. Here is the DNA: TGTGCCAGCAGCTTACAGGAAGGACCCTACGAGCAGTACTTC.